This T cell receptor beta chain was obtained from a study of blood T cell repertoires in COVID-19. V was cut by 0 bases and J by 1 base, with 13 bases left in between. This CDR3 spans 16 amino acids. Germline values: CDR1 SGHRS, CDR2 YFSETQ. Sequencing used immunoSEQ multiplex PCR; TCRdb keeps in-frame clones, though not all of them. In the table there are around 150,000 clones, around 81% of which are singletons. Sequenced material: PBMCs or T cells enriched from blood (not recorded which). The chain couples TRBV5-1 to TRBJ1-1; D not certain. The receptor was derived from a man between 35 and 55 years old who had recovered from COVID-19. CDR3 in amino acids: CASSLEAWAGNTEAFF. CDR3 nucleotide sequence: TGCGCCAGCAGCTTGGAGGCTTGGGCCGGGAACACTGAAGCTTTCTTT.